Included here is one T cell receptor (beta chain) sequence, with context. The record originates from a study of regulatory T cells in long-lasting Graves disease. The CDR3 length is 17 residues. Germline V gives CDR1 DFQATT, CDR2 SNEGSKA (reference sequence). J lost 5 bases, V lost 0 bases, and 5 bases had no gene match. The authors built TCR beta libraries using iRepertoire HTBI primers and Arm-PCR of CDR3 regions. TCRdb processed the multiplex PCR reads anew with MiXCR; each CDR3 protein has one entry. The sample holds about half a million distinct CDR3 sequences, 9.5% to 15% seen once. Noted time point: newly diagnosed GD, antithyroid drugs for less than 3 months. The TCR library was prepared using RNA isolated from PBMCs. This same sample was also part of a study on T cells in Graves' hyperthyroidism and ophthalmopathy. This second study notes: The TCR CDR3 first-round RT-PCR relied on the HTBI primer set.

Sequenced material: peripheral blood mononuclear cells (PBMCs), taken at new diagnosis, from a patient treated with antithyroid drugs. The source is a woman under 40 with Graves disease. The gene calls are TRBV20-1 and TRBJ1-6; the match to TRBD1 covers 12 bases. The CDR3 sequence is CSAREWDRGHHNSPLHF. The CDR3 DNA reads TGCAGTGCTAGAGAATGGGACAGGGGGCACCATAATTCACCCCTCCACTTT.